The 21 T cell receptor beta chains listed next were all sequenced from one sample in a study of blood T cell repertoires in COVID-19. Method: immunoSEQ multiplex PCR; TCRdb's copy keeps in-frame clones and lacks some. The sample includes 150,000 to 200,000 clones, 84% of them seen just once. Sequencing input: peripheral blood. The receptor source for this set is a woman in her sixties or seventies with COVID-19, enrolled during active disease.

The chain uses TRBV6-5 and TRBJ1-1; no definite D call. The germline gives CDR1 MNHEY, CDR2 SVGAGI. V was cut by 10 bases and J by 5 bases, with 11 bases left in between. CDR3 length equals 11 residues. CDR3 DNA sequence: TGTGCCACCCAGGTTTATACTGAAGCTTTCTTT. Its protein product is CATQVYTEAFF.

V is TRBV4-2 and J is TRBJ2-1; 10 positions match TRBD2. Unmatched junction bases numbered 12, after V lost 4 bases and J lost 6 bases. The CDR3 contains 17 residues. Looked up from germline, CDR1 is LGHNA and CDR2 is YNFKEQ. CDR3 in amino acids: CASSRREAGGPGNEQFF. In nucleotides, the CDR3 is TGTGCCAGCAGCCGAAGGGAAGCGGGAGGGCCGGGCAATGAGCAGTTCTTC.

V is TRBV5-1 and J is TRBJ1-1; unclear D gene. CDR1 SGHRS and CDR2 YFSETQ come from the germline V gene. This CDR3 region has 13 residues. V lost 5 bases and J lost 5, with 13 bases in between. This CDR3 is CASSHGVETEAFF. DNA of the CDR3: TGCGCCAGCAGTCACGGGGTTGAGACTGAAGCTTTCTTT.

The J gene is TRBJ1-3, the V gene TRBV3-1 (or the pseudogene TRBV3-2), with TRBD1 matching over 7 bases. Trimming cost V 0 bases and J 3 bases; bases outside gene matches: 2. The CDR3 spans 15 residues. Germline V gives CDR1 LGHDT, CDR2 YNNKEL (reference sequence). The CDR3 nucleotides read TGTGCCAGCAGCCAAGATAGGACAGGTGGAAACACCATATATTTT. Encoded protein: CASSQDRTGGNTIYF.

The chain uses TRBV27 and TRBJ1-1; weak D call: TRBD1 (6 bases). The CDR3 is 13 residues long. V was shortened by 2 bases and J by 5 bases, with 9 bases between the two germline ends. The V gene's germline CDR1 is MNHEY and CDR2 SMNVEV (reference sequence). The CDR3 region has the DNA TGTGCCAGCAGTTTAATTCAGGGGACTGAAGCTTTCTTT. This sequence encodes CASSLIQGTEAFF.

The V gene is TRBV28, the J gene TRBJ1-4; D call uncertain. Germline V lookup: CDR1 MDHEN, CDR2 SYDVKM. V was trimmed by 6 bases and J by 8 bases, leaving 19 bases between them. The CDR3 has 15 residues. The CDR3 protein is CASSLGGEGLEKLFF. The CDR3 DNA sequence: TGTGCCAGCAGCCTGGGCGGGGAAGGGCTGGAAAAACTGTTTTTT.

The chain employs TRBV7-9 and TRBJ1-4; D gene ambiguous. Germline V lookup: CDR1 SEHNR, CDR2 FQNEAQ (reference sequence). The CDR3 is 14 amino acids. V gave up 7 bases and J gave up 0 bases, with 9 bases separating them. The CDR3 sequence: CASTSVPTNEKLFF. CDR3 nucleotides: TGTGCCAGCACGTCGGTGCCAACTAATGAAAAACTGTTTTTT.

This chain uses TRBV28 with TRBJ1-1, with D unclear. CDR1 MDHEN and CDR2 SYDVKM come from the germline V gene. The length of the CDR3 is 14 residues. Trimming took off 2 bases at V and 1 base at J, with 8 bases between the two ends. The CDR3 DNA follows: TGTGCCAGCAGTTTAATCGGCGGGAACACTGAAGCTTTCTTT. Its translation is CASSLIGGNTEAFF. The full variable domain, rest sourced from reference TRBV28 and TRBJ1-1, is DVKVTQSSRYLVKRTGEKVFLECVQDMDHENMFWYRQDPGLGLRLIYFSYDVKMKEKGDIPEGYSVSREKKERFSLILESASTNQTSMYLCASSLIGGNTEAFFGQGTRLTVV.

This chain's CDR3 is CAWSQGAPEADTQYF. Written as DNA, the CDR3 is TGTGCCTGGAGCCAAGGGGCCCCCGAGGCAGATACGCAGTATTTT. The chain links TRBV30 to TRBJ2-3; D perhaps matches TRBD1 (5 bases). The V end lost 3 bases, the J end lost 4 bases, and 17 bases lay between the germline ends. The CDR3 totals 15 residues. Germline lookup yields CDR1 GTSNPN and CDR2 SVGIG (reference sequence).

This clone was detected once. The V call is TRBV19, the J call TRBJ2-4; 7 bases match TRBD1. Germline lookup yields CDR1 LNHDA and CDR2 SQIVND (reference sequence). Trimming removed 6 bases from V and 3 bases from J; junction bases left unmatched: 5. This CDR3 spans 14 amino acids. CDR3 DNA: TGTGCCAGTAGCGCCGGGACAGTCAAAAACATTCAGTACTTC. This sequence encodes CASSAGTVKNIQYF.

The chain links TRBV28 to TRBJ2-1, with 10 bases lining up with TRBD2. From germline, CDR1 is MDHEN and CDR2 SYDVKM. V was pared by 2 bases and J by 7 bases, with 11 bases of the junction left unmatched. This CDR3 contains 17 residues. The CDR3 reads CASSLGASGGNMNEQFF. CDR3 DNA sequence: TGTGCCAGCAGTTTAGGGGCTAGCGGGGGAAATATGAATGAGCAGTTCTTC.

The chain joins TRBV7-2 to TRBJ2-1; 9 bases are shared with TRBD2. Per germline, CDR1 SGHTA and CDR2 FQGNSA. The CDR3 is 17 residues long. With 5 bases clipped from V and 6 bases from J, the junction kept 14 bases outside the gene matches. The DNA of the CDR3 is TGTGCCAGCAGCCAACAGGCGGGGGGGAATAAAGGCAATGAGCAGTTCTTC. Residues: CASSQQAGGNKGNEQFF.

The chain has TRBV2 and TRBJ1-1, with D possibly matching TRBD1 (5 bases). The germline V gene has CDR1 SNHLY and CDR2 FYNNEI. The CDR3 is made up of 14 amino acids. V was cut by 7 bases and J by 2 bases, with 14 bases left in between. CDR3 sequence reads: CASKLGQANTEAFF. Here the CDR3 DNA reads TGTGCCAGCAAACTGGGGCAGGCAAACACTGAAGCTTTCTTT.

As regards this clone: This same CDR3 is encoded by further DNA sequences in the sample. The chain uses TRBV12-3 or TRBV12-4 and TRBJ1-2, with 8 bases that match TRBD1. The CDR3 sequence is 13 residues long. After removal of 6 bases from V and 4 bases from J, the junction contained 4 bases not matched to a gene. This CDR3 is CASSTDRVYGYTF. DNA for the CDR3: TGTGCCAGCAGCACGGACAGGGTCTATGGCTACACCTTC.

The V and J genes are TRBV21-1 and TRBJ2-3; the D call of TRBD1 is as the table states it, not checked on the DNA. TRBV21-1 is reported as a pseudogene. This CDR3 is built from 17 residues. The CDR3 is CASSNLRDRSRTDTQYF. The CDR3 nucleotides read TGTGCCAGCAGCAATCTCCGGGACAGAAGCCGCACAGATACGCAGTATTTT.

CDR3 loop: CASSPPRDTLRGYTF. CDR3 nucleotides: TGTGCCAGCTCACCACCAAGGGACACCCTACGGGGCTACACCTTC. J is TRBJ1-2 and V is TRBV18; D might be TRBD1 (6 bases). The germline CDR1 and CDR2 sequences are KGHSH and LQKENI. V gave up 0 bases and J gave up 8 bases, with 16 bases separating them. CDR3 length: 15 amino acids.

This clone was detected a few times. J is TRBJ1-6 and V is TRBV7-3; D uncertain. Germline V gives CDR1 SGHTA, CDR2 FQGTGA. There are 12 residues in the CDR3. Trimming removed 3 bases from V and 8 bases from J, with 5 bases in between. The DNA for the CDR3 is TGTGCCAGCAGCTTCCCTGATTCACCCCTCCACTTT. Protein: CASSFPDSPLHF.

This clone appeared once. The rearrangement uses TRBV2 and TRBJ1-1; no reliable D call. The CDR3 contains 13 residues. V was shortened by 6 bases and J by 0 bases, with 8 bases between the two germline ends. In germline, CDR1 is SNHLY, CDR2 FYNNEI. The CDR3 here is CASRRDLNTEAFF. CDR3 DNA: TGTGCCAGCAGGAGGGATCTGAACACTGAAGCTTTCTTT.

The table lists this clone with a count of one. The chain couples TRBV7-2 to TRBJ1-2, with 10 bases fitting TRBD1. Germline loops: CDR1 SGHTA, CDR2 FQGNSA. The CDR3 loop spans 15 amino acids. The trim removed 1 base at V and 3 bases at J, leaving 2 bases unmatched. CDR3 sequence (DNA): TGTGCCAGCAGCTTAGGACAGGGGGCTTACTATGGCTACACCTTC. Translating gives CASSLGQGAYYGYTF. Looking up the rest from reference TRBV7-2 and TRBJ1-2 gives the full variable domain: GAGVSQSPSNKVTEKGKDVELRCDPISGHTALYWYRQSLGQGLEFLIYFQGNSAPDKSGLPSDRFSAERTGGSVSTLTIQRTQQEDSAVYLCASSLGQGAYYGYTFGSGTRLTVV.

In this sample, this clone turned up a few times. This chain uses TRBV5-1 with TRBJ2-7; 7 bases match TRBD2. The CDR3 totals 14 residues. The germline V gene encodes CDR1 SGHRS and CDR2 YFSETQ. Trimming cost V 5 bases and J 2 bases; bases outside gene matches: 7. The CDR3 sequence: CASRAGLPTYEQYV. CDR3 bases: TGCGCCAGCAGGGCGGGACTACCAACCTACGAGCAGTACGTC.

The chain is built from TRBV6-5 and TRBJ2-5; TRBD2 matches 9 bases. The CDR3 has 15 amino acids. V shed 8 bases and J 2 bases; nucleotides not matched to a gene: 9. CDR1 and CDR2 (germline): MNHEY, SVGAGI. The DNA for the CDR3 is TGTGCCAGCGCCCCCTCGCTAGCGGGACAAGAGACCCAGTACTTC. It is translated as CASAPSLAGQETQYF.